The 18 T cell receptor beta chains reported below all come from one sample, sequenced in a study of identical twins. TCRdb reprocessed the 5' RACE reads via MiXCR and lists one record per CDR3 protein. The sample gives 500,000 to 650,000 distinct CDR3 sequences, around 20% of which show up once; 0.4% to 0.6% is in the top ten. These data were also reused for a study on yellow fever vaccine responses in identical twins.

Material: CD4+ T cells sorted from blood. Receptor source: a woman younger than 35 in good health.

The chain links TRBV11-1 to TRBJ1-4; 7 bases line up with TRBD1. Per the germline V gene, CDR1 is SGHAT and CDR2 is FQDESV (reference sequence). The CDR3 is 19 residues long. With 1 base clipped from V and 0 bases from J, the junction kept 11 bases outside the gene matches. The CDR3 region has the DNA TGTGCCAGCAGCTTAGGGACAGGCGCCCTACGTGCAACTAATGAAAAACTGTTTTTT. This sequence encodes CASSLGTGALRATNEKLFF.

CDR3 in DNA: TGTGCCAGCAGGGAGTCAAGCTTCAATCAGCCCCAGCATTTT. Protein product: CASRESSFNQPQHF. This chain uses TRBV6-1 with TRBJ1-5, with D unclear. V gave up 6 bases and J gave up 3 bases, with 12 bases separating them. This CDR3 contains 14 residues. Germline values: CDR1 MNHNS, CDR2 SASEGT.

The genes are TRBV11-2 and TRBJ2-7, with D uncertain. Germline assignment: CDR1 SGHAT and CDR2 FQNNGV. V was clipped by 0 bases and J by 6 bases, with 18 bases between them. The CDR3 covers 16 residues. CDR3 loop: CASSLDMATATSEQYF. The DNA of the CDR3 is TGTGCCAGCAGCTTAGATATGGCTACAGCGACCTCCGAGCAGTACTTC.

The chain joins TRBV19 to TRBJ2-7; D is unclear. The CDR3 consists of 12 residues. V was trimmed by 3 bases and J by 7 bases, leaving 10 bases between them. Per germline, CDR1 LNHDA and CDR2 SQIVND (reference sequence). This CDR3 reads CASSISNGEQYF. CDR3 in DNA: TGTGCCAGTAGTATCTCGAATGGGGAGCAGTACTTC.

The genes are TRBV20-1 and TRBJ2-2; a weak D match, TRBD1 (5 bases). The CDR3 length is 11 residues. The germline V gene encodes CDR1 DFQATT and CDR2 SNEGSKA (reference sequence). V was shortened by 6 bases and J by 6 bases, with 8 bases between the two germline ends. The CDR3 loop reads CSATRAGELFF. The CDR3, as DNA: TGCAGTGCCACCAGGGCCGGGGAGCTGTTTTTT.

The table lists this clonotype with many counts. The chain couples TRBV5-1 to TRBJ2-3; a weak D match, TRBD2 (5 bases). The V end was cut by 2 bases, the J end by 1 base, with 8 bases between. This CDR3 has 14 amino acids. Germline CDR1 and CDR2: SGHRS and YFSETQ. The DNA of the CDR3 is TGCGCCAGCAGCTTAGGGAGAGGCACAGATACGCAGTATTTT. Its protein is CASSLGRGTDTQYF.

The rearrangement links TRBV20-1 to TRBJ2-1; 14 nucleotides match TRBD2. The ends lost 6 bases at V and 9 bases at J; junction bases unmatched: 4. The CDR3 sequence is 13 residues long. Germline CDR1 and CDR2: DFQATT and SNEGSKA (reference sequence). CDR3 DNA sequence: TGCAGTGCGACTAGCGGGAGGGCTCTTGAGCAGTTCTTC. Its translation is CSATSGRALEQFF.

This clonotype was counted a few times. This chain joins TRBV20-1 and TRBJ1-1, with D perhaps TRBD1 (5 bases). There are 13 residues in the CDR3. V was pared by 6 bases and J by 5 bases, with 16 bases between. The germline V gene encodes CDR1 DFQATT and CDR2 SNEGSKA (reference sequence). The CDR3 DNA sequence: TGCAGTGCCGACCCCGGGGGATCGACTGAAGCTTTCTTT. It yields the protein CSADPGGSTEAFF.

The rearrangement joins TRBV7-2 to TRBJ2-3; D is possibly TRBD2 (6 bases). V was pared by 0 bases and J by 5 bases, with 9 bases between. This CDR3 spans 14 amino acids. From germline, CDR1 is SGHTA and CDR2 FQGNSA. DNA for the CDR3: TGTGCCAGCAGCTTAGCCGGGGGTATAGATACGCAGTATTTT. This encodes CASSLAGGIDTQYF.

V is TRBV20-1 and J is TRBJ2-5; the D gene is possibly TRBD2 (5 bases). Germline V gives CDR1 DFQATT, CDR2 SNEGSKA (reference sequence). Trimming removed 1 base at V and 2 bases at J, with 11 bases between. CDR3 length: 14 amino acids. The CDR3 is CSARAPRTQETQYF. In DNA form, the CDR3 reads TGCAGTGCTAGAGCACCCCGGACTCAAGAGACCCAGTACTTC.

The rearrangement joins TRBV6-5 to TRBJ2-5; the D gene could be TRBD1 or TRBD2 (5 bases each). Germline CDR1 MNHEY, CDR2 SVGAGI. The CDR3 consists of 16 residues. Trimming removed 0 bases at V and 2 bases at J, with 13 bases between. CDR3 sequence: CASSYSSTRGQETQYF. In DNA, the CDR3 is TGTGCCAGCAGTTACTCCTCAACGAGGGGTCAAGAGACCCAGTACTTC.

This clonotype was counted at least ten times. The V and J genes are TRBV12-3 or TRBV12-4 and TRBJ2-2; D gene ambiguous. V lost 2 bases and J 5 bases, leaving 6 bases between the germline ends. CDR3 size: 13 residues. The CDR3 nucleotides read TGTGCCAGCAGTTTAAGGCAGACCGGGGAGCTGTTTTTT. Its protein is CASSLRQTGELFF.

This sequence joins TRBV7-6 and TRBJ2-7; 10 bases agree with TRBD2. J was trimmed by 4 bases and V by 4 bases; bases with no gene match: 13. The CDR3 spans 17 residues. Germline CDR1 SGHVS, CDR2 FNYEAQ. The CDR3 sequence: CASSSRASGSPIYEQYF. Here the CDR3 DNA reads TGTGCCAGCAGCTCTCGAGCTAGCGGGAGTCCAATATACGAGCAGTACTTC.

J is TRBJ2-3 and V is TRBV11-2, with 11 bases lining up with TRBD2. Trimming removed 4 bases from V and 6 bases from J; junction bases left unmatched: 12. CDR3 size: 17 residues. Per germline, CDR1 SGHAT and CDR2 FQNNGV. DNA for the CDR3: TGTGCCAGCAGCTCACCCCGGAGTAGCGGGGGGGCGGATACGCAGTATTTT. Residues: CASSSPRSSGGADTQYF.

The genes are TRBV12-3 or TRBV12-4 and TRBJ1-4; weak D call: TRBD1 (6 bases). The CDR3 totals 15 residues. The V gene lost 4 bases and the J gene lost 6 bases, with 15 bases spanning the gap. In nucleotides, the CDR3 is TGTGCCAGCAGTTATCTGGGGGGCGCGGATGAAAAACTGTTTTTT. It translates to CASSYLGGADEKLFF.

This clonotype was observed a handful of times. The chain links TRBV12-5 to TRBJ1-1; D remains ambiguous. V gave up 6 bases and J gave up 0 bases, with 8 bases separating them. This CDR3 has 13 amino acids. Germline V gene sequence: CDR1 LGHNT, CDR2 FRNRAP. The CDR3 sequence is CASGRTVNTEAFF. The DNA for the CDR3 is TGTGCTAGTGGGCGGACGGTGAACACTGAAGCTTTCTTT.

This clonotype was seen more than once but under ten times. The chain links TRBV7-2 to TRBJ1-5, with D maybe TRBD1 (6 bases). Trimming removed 2 bases from V and 7 bases from J, with 12 bases in between. The length of the CDR3 is 14 residues. The germline V gene encodes CDR1 SGHTA and CDR2 FQGNSA. The DNA of the CDR3 is TGTGCCAGCAGCTTAAGGGGGGAAGGGCAGCCCCAGCATTTT. It translates to CASSLRGEGQPQHF.

The genes are TRBV12-3 or TRBV12-4 and TRBJ2-5, with a tentative D call TRBD1 (6 bases). CDR3 size: 14 residues. Trimming pared 7 bases from V and 4 bases from J, leaving 16 bases between. The CDR3: CASIPTGSPETQYF. CDR3 sequence (DNA): TGTGCCAGCATTCCCACAGGGAGTCCAGAGACCCAGTACTTC.